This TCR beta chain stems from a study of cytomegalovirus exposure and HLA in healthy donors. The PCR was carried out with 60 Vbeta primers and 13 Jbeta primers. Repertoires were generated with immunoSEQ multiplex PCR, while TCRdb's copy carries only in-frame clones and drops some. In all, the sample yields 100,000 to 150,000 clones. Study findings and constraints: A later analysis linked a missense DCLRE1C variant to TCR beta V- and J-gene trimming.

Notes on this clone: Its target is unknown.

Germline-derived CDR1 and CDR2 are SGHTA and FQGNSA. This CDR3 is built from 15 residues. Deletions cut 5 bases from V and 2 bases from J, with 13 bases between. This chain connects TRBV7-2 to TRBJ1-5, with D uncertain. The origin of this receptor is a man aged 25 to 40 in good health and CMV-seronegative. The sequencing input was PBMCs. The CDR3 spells CASSKVIGGNQPQHF. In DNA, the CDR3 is TGTGCCAGCAGCAAAGTCATCGGAGGCAATCAGCCCCAGCATTTT.